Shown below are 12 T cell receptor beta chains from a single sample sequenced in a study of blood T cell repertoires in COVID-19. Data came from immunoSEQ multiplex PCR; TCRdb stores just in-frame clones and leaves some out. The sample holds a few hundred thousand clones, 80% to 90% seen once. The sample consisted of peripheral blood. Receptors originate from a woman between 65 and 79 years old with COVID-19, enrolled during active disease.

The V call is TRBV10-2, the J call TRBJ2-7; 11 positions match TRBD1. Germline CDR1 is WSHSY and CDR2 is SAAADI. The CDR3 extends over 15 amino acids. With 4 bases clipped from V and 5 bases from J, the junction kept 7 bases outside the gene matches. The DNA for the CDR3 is TGCGCCAGCAGTGGGCCCCAGGGACAGGGGGACGAGCAGTACTTC. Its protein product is CASSGPQGQGDEQYF.

The CDR3 is CASSLSTVQTEAFF. In nucleotides, the CDR3 is TGTGCCAGCAGCTTATCGACAGTCCAAACTGAAGCTTTCTTT. The chain couples TRBV5-5 to TRBJ1-1, with TRBD1 as a possible D gene (5 bases). The germline gives CDR1 SGHKS, CDR2 YYEKEE (reference sequence). This CDR3 has 14 residues. Trimming took 2 bases from V and 5 from J, leaving 13 bases between them.

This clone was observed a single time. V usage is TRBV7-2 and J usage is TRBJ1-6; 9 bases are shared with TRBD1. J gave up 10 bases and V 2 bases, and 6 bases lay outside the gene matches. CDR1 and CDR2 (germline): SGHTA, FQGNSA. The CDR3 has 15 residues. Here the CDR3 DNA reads TGTGCCAGCAGCTTATGGACAGGGGTCGGGTCACCCCTCCACTTT. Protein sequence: CASSLWTGVGSPLHF. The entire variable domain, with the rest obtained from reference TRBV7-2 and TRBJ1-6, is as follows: GAGVSQSPSNKVTEKGKDVELRCDPISGHTALYWYRQSLGQGLEFLIYFQGNSAPDKSGLPSDRFSAERTGGSVSTLTIQRTQQEDSAVYLCASSLWTGVGSPLHFGNGTRLTVT.

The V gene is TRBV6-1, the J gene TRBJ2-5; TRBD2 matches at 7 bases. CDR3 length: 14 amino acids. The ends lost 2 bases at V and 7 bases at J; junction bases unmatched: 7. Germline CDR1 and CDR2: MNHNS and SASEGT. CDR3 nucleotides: TGTGCCAGCAGTGAATGGTCGGGCGGGGGGACCCAGTACTTC. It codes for CASSEWSGGGTQYF.

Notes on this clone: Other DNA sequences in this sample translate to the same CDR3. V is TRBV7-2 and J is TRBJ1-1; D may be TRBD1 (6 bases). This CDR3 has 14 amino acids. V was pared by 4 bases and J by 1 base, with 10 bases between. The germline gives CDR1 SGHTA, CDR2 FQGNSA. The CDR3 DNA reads TGTGCCAGCAGCTCCCAGGGGTCGAACACTGAAGCTTTCTTT. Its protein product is CASSSQGSNTEAFF.

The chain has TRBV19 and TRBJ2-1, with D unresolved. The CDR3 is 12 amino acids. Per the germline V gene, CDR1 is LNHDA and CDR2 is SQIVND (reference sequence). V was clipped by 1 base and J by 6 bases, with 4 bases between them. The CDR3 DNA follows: TGTGCCAGTAGTATAGGAGCCAATGAGCAGTTCTTC. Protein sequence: CASSIGANEQFF.

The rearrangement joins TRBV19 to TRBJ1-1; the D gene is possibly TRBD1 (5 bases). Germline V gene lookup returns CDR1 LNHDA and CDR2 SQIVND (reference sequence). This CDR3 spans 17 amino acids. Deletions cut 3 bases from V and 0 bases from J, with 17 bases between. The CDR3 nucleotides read TGTGCCAGTAGTATCGCGCTCGACAGATTAGTGAACACTGAAGCTTTCTTT. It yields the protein CASSIALDRLVNTEAFF.

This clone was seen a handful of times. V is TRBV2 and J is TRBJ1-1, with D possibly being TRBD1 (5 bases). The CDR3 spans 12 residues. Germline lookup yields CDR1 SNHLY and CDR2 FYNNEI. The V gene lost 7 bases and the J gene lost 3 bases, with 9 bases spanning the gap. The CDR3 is CASIIRDTEAFF. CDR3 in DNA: TGTGCCAGCATAATCAGGGACACTGAAGCTTTCTTT.

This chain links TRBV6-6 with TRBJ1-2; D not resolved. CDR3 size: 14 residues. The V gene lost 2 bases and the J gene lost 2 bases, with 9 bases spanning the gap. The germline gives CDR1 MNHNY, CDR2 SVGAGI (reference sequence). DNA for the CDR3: TGTGCCAGCAGTTACCTTGGCGGGAACTATGGCTACACCTTC. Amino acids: CASSYLGGNYGYTF.

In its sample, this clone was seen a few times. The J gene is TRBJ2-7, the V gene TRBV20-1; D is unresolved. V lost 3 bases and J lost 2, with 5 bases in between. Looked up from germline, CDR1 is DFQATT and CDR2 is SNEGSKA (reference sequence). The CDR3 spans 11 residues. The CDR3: CSASLAYEQYF. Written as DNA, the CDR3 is TGCAGTGCTAGCTTAGCCTACGAGCAGTACTTC.

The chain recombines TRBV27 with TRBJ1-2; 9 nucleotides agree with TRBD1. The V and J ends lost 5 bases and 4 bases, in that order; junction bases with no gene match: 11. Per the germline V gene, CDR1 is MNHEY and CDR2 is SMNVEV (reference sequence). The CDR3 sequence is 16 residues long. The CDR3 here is CASSGSTGTGLYGYTF. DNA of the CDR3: TGTGCCAGCAGTGGATCAACCGGGACAGGGCTCTATGGCTACACCTTC.

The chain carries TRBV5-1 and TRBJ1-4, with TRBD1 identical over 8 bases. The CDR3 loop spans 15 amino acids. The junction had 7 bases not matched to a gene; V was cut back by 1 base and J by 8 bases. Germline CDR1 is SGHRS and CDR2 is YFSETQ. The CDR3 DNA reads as TGCGCCAGCAGCTTGCTAGGAGGGACAGGAGAAAAACTGTTTTTT. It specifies CASSLLGGTGEKLFF. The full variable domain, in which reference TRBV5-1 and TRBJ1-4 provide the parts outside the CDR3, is KAGVTQTPRYLIKTRGQQVTLSCSPISGHRSVSWYQQTPGQGLQFLFEYFSETQRNKGNFPGRFSGRQFSNSRSEMNVSTLELGDSALYLCASSLLGGTGEKLFFGSGTQLSVL.